The 22 T cell receptor beta chains below were found in one sample sequenced in a study of blood T cell repertoires in COVID-19. Libraries were prepared by immunoSEQ multiplex PCR; TCRdb keeps only in-frame clonotypes and omits some of them. This table holds 65,000 to 85,000 clones, roughly 84% found once. Sequenced material: peripheral blood. The receptors derive from a woman under 30 with acute or convalescent COVID-19.

The chain links TRBV19 to TRBJ2-1; 8 nucleotides line up with TRBD1. V was clipped by 1 base and J by 6 bases; unmatched bases: 5. CDR1 is LNHDA and CDR2 is SQIVND in the germline V gene (reference sequence). The length of the CDR3 is 15 residues. CDR3 loop: CASSIGRGLRNEQFF. CDR3 DNA: TGTGCCAGTAGTATAGGCAGGGGGCTTCGCAATGAGCAGTTCTTC.

The gene calls are TRBV11-2 and TRBJ2-5; 10 nucleotides line up with TRBD1. J was trimmed by 8 bases and V by 1 base; bases with no gene match: 7. This CDR3 is 15 amino acids long. The germline gives CDR1 SGHAT, CDR2 FQNNGV. CDR3 bases: TGTGCCAGCAGCTTAGCGCCGGGACAGGGGTTCACCCAGTACTTC. This codes for CASSLAPGQGFTQYF.

The J gene is TRBJ2-2, the V gene TRBV13; no clear D gene. The V gene's germline CDR1 is PRHDT and CDR2 FYEKMQ (reference sequence). The CDR3 has 13 amino acids. V lost 6 bases and J lost 3, with 8 bases in between. The CDR3 DNA reads TGTGCCAGCAGTATTGGAGACACCGGGGAGCTGTTTTTT. Protein product: CASSIGDTGELFF.

The chain combines TRBV28 with TRBJ2-1; 7 positions agree with TRBD1. The germline V gene encodes CDR1 MDHEN and CDR2 SYDVKM. The CDR3 loop spans 16 amino acids. V lost 7 bases, J lost 4 bases, and 13 bases stayed unmatched. The CDR3 reads CASTPTGPMGYNEQFF. The CDR3 region has the DNA TGTGCCAGCACCCCGACAGGGCCAATGGGTTACAATGAGCAGTTCTTC.

This clone occurred a few times. The CDR3: CASIQGGRTEAFF. The CDR3 nucleotides read TGTGCCAGTATTCAGGGAGGAAGAACTGAAGCTTTCTTT. This sequence joins TRBV19 and TRBJ1-1; maybe TRBD1 (5 bases). CDR1 and CDR2 (germline): LNHDA, SQIVND (reference sequence). V was trimmed by 7 bases and J by 5 bases, leaving 14 bases between them. The CDR3 length is 13 residues.

In its sample, this clone was seen a few times. V and J are TRBV2 and TRBJ1-2, with D perhaps TRBD1 (5 bases). From germline, CDR1 is SNHLY and CDR2 FYNNEI. The length of the CDR3 is 12 residues. V shed 6 bases and J shed 1 base, with 6 bases lying between them. The DNA for the CDR3 is TGTGCCAGCAGGGACAATAACTATGGCTACACCTTC. This encodes CASRDNNYGYTF.

The CDR3 reads CASSPPGTEAFF. Here the CDR3 DNA reads TGTGCCAGCAGCCCTCCCGGGACTGAAGCTTTCTTT. The J gene is TRBJ1-1, the V gene TRBV7-9; D remains ambiguous. Germline values: CDR1 SEHNR, CDR2 FQNEAQ (reference sequence). The CDR3 sequence is 12 residues long. The V end lost 5 bases, the J end lost 5 bases, and 9 bases lay between the germline ends.

V is TRBV4-2 and J is TRBJ1-5; 9 bases are a match to TRBD1. The CDR3 sequence is 17 residues long. V dropped 0 bases and J dropped 8; count of bases not matched to a gene: 11. The V gene's germline CDR1 is LGHNA and CDR2 YNFKEQ. CDR3 sequence: CASSQDSHRGHGKPQHF. CDR3 nucleotides: TGTGCCAGCAGCCAAGATTCCCACAGGGGGCACGGAAAGCCCCAGCATTTT.

This rearrangement joins TRBV7-2 to TRBJ1-6, with 7 bases that match TRBD1. This CDR3 has 14 amino acids. V was clipped by 1 base and J by 10 bases; unmatched bases: 4. Germline V CDR1 and CDR2: SGHTA, FQGNSA. The CDR3 DNA reads TGTGCCAGCAGCTTAGGACAGGGCGGGTCACCCCTCCACTTT. Translated, it gives CASSLGQGGSPLHF.

The rearrangement uses TRBV3-1 (or the pseudogene TRBV3-2) and TRBJ1-1; no clear D gene. This CDR3 comprises 12 residues. The germline gives CDR1 LGHDT, CDR2 YNNKEL (reference sequence). Between the trimmed V and J ends, which lost 1 base and 7 bases, there was a span of 7 bases. CDR3 nucleotide sequence: TGTGCCAGCAGCCAAGCGGGATATGAAGCTTTCTTT. Translation gives CASSQAGYEAFF.

This clone was picked up one time. This chain joins TRBV14 and TRBJ2-2, with D hard to call. V was pared by 8 bases and J by 1 base, with 8 bases between. Germline-derived CDR1 and CDR2 are SGHDN and FVKESK. The length of the CDR3 is 13 residues. The CDR3 region is CASQPGNTGELFF. CDR3 in DNA: TGTGCCAGCCAACCGGGGAACACCGGGGAGCTGTTTTTT.

The V call is TRBV5-6, the J call TRBJ2-3; 9 bases are a match to TRBD2. The CDR3 is made up of 15 amino acids. CDR1 SGHDT and CDR2 YYEEEE come from the germline V gene. The J segment lost 8 bases and the V segment lost 1 base, leaving 8 bases of the junction unmatched. This CDR3 is CASSLRGGGASTQYF. The CDR3 coding sequence is TGTGCCAGCAGCTTGAGGGGCGGGGGGGCCAGTACGCAGTATTTT.

This chain links TRBV11-3 with TRBJ2-1; possible D gene TRBD2, 5 bases. V was cut by 0 bases and J by 7 bases, with 13 bases left in between. The germline V gene encodes CDR1 SGHNT and CDR2 YENEEA. The CDR3 loop spans 15 amino acids. The CDR3 sequence is CASSLDSLAYNEQFF. CDR3 DNA sequence: TGTGCCAGCAGCTTAGATTCGCTAGCATATAATGAGCAGTTCTTC.

The J gene is TRBJ2-7, the V gene TRBV5-1; unclear D gene. V was shortened by 2 bases and J by 4 bases, with 13 bases between the two germline ends. This CDR3 has 14 amino acids. Germline CDR1 SGHRS, CDR2 YFSETQ. In DNA, the CDR3 is TGCGCCAGCAGCTTAACGCAGGCTGAGTACGAGCAGTACTTC. Its protein product is CASSLTQAEYEQYF.

The chain carries TRBV13 and TRBJ1-1, with TRBD1 identical over 8 bases. This CDR3 is 15 amino acids long. V dropped 0 bases and J dropped 1; count of bases not matched to a gene: 1. Germline V lookup: CDR1 PRHDT, CDR2 FYEKMQ (reference sequence). The CDR3 sequence is CASSLGTGGNTEAFF. In DNA, the CDR3 is TGTGCCAGCAGCTTAGGCACAGGGGGGAACACTGAAGCTTTCTTT.

Written as DNA, the CDR3 is TGTGCTAGTGGTTCAGGCAGTTATGAGCAGTTCTTC. Protein sequence: CASGSGSYEQFF. The gene calls are TRBV12-5 and TRBJ2-1; unclear D gene. The V and J ends lost 4 bases and 8 bases respectively, with 9 bases between them. Germline assignment: CDR1 LGHNT and CDR2 FRNRAP. The CDR3 is 12 amino acids.

The chain combines TRBV28 with TRBJ1-2; D gene ambiguous. The ends were cut back, 5 bases at V and 6 bases at J, with 19 bases in the middle. The CDR3 has 15 amino acids. Germline-derived CDR1 and CDR2 are MDHEN and SYDVKM. CDR3 nucleotide sequence: TGTGCCAGCAGTGATCTAAGCGGATGGGCCGATGGCTACACCTTC. Translation: CASSDLSGWADGYTF.

The V gene is TRBV10-3, the J gene TRBJ2-1; TRBD1 aligns across 9 bases. This CDR3 region has 15 residues. After removal of 3 bases from V and 7 bases from J, the junction contained 7 bases not matched to a gene. CDR1 and CDR2 (germline): ENHRY, SYGVKD. The CDR3 DNA is TGTGCCATCAGTGACTGGGACAGGGAAGATAATGAGCAGTTCTTC. This translates into CAISDWDREDNEQFF.

V usage is TRBV6-5 and J usage is TRBJ1-4; 7 nucleotides line up with TRBD1. CDR1 is MNHEY and CDR2 is SVGAGI in the germline V gene. CDR3 length equals 14 residues. With 4 bases clipped from V and 5 bases from J, the junction kept 4 bases outside the gene matches. CDR3 DNA sequence: TGTGCCAGCAGTTCGGACAGGAGAAATGAAAAACTGTTTTTT. Protein sequence: CASSSDRRNEKLFF.

The chain uses TRBV10-3 and TRBJ2-3; 8 bases are a match to TRBD1. This CDR3 comprises 14 residues. V lost 6 bases to trimming and J lost 0 bases; unmatched junction nucleotides: 2. Germline V lookup: CDR1 ENHRY, CDR2 SYGVKD. For the CDR3, the DNA is TGTGCCATCAGGGGACAGGCGAGCACAGATACGCAGTATTTT. Translating gives CAIRGQASTDTQYF.

The rearrangement joins TRBV6-2 or TRBV6-3 to TRBJ2-1; 11 bases line up with TRBD1. The CDR3 is made up of 15 amino acids. From germline, CDR1 is MNHEY and CDR2 SVGEGT. V trimming: 5 bases; J trimming: 4 bases; junction bases outside the gene matches: 4. DNA for the CDR3: TGTGCCAGCAGTCCCGGGACAGGGGGATACAATGAGCAGTTCTTC. It is translated as CASSPGTGGYNEQFF.

This clone was observed a single time. The J gene is TRBJ2-5, the V gene TRBV2; D perhaps matches TRBD2 (6 bases). Germline CDR1 reads SNHLY; CDR2 reads FYNNEI. This CDR3 is built from 17 residues. Trimming removed 6 bases at V and 5 bases at J, with 25 bases between. CDR3 bases: TGTGCCAGCAGAAACCCTTCGGGTAGCGGTGGGTCCGAGACCCAGTACTTC. Translation: CASRNPSGSGGSETQYF.